The 29 T cell receptor beta chains given below trace back to one sample, sequenced in a study of cytomegalovirus exposure and HLA in healthy donors. The PCR contained 60 Vbeta and 13 Jbeta primers. Libraries were prepared by immunoSEQ multiplex PCR; TCRdb keeps only in-frame clonotypes and omits some of them. The sample shows over 200,000 clones, about 74% of them seen only once. Material for sequencing was PBMCs. All receptors come from a woman aged 25 to 39 in good health and CMV-seronegative.

The chain couples TRBV5-4 to TRBJ1-4, with 7 bases identical to TRBD1. V was pared by 4 bases and J by 3 bases, with 6 bases of the junction left unmatched. The germline CDR1 and CDR2 sequences are SGHNT and YYREEE (reference sequence). CDR3 length: 15 residues. The CDR3 loop reads CASSTRQGANEKLFF. The CDR3 DNA reads as TGTGCCAGCAGCACCCGACAGGGTGCTAATGAAAAACTGTTTTTT.

The V and J genes are TRBV9 and TRBJ1-3, with 7 bases lining up with TRBD1. Germline V gene data show CDR1 as SGDLS and CDR2 as YYNGEE. This CDR3 spans 14 amino acids. Trimming removed 3 bases from V and 4 bases from J; junction bases left unmatched: 4. The CDR3 is CASSGGTVGNTIYF. Written as DNA, the CDR3 is TGTGCCAGCAGCGGAGGGACAGTCGGAAACACCATATATTTT.

About this clone itself: The same CDR3 also results from other DNA sequences found in this sample. The chain has TRBV30 and TRBJ1-4; 7 bases line up with TRBD1. V trimming: 4 bases; J trimming: 8 bases; junction bases outside the gene matches: 4. From germline, CDR1 is GTSNPN and CDR2 SVGIG (reference sequence). The CDR3 spans 12 residues. CDR3 protein: CAWTSGGEKLFF. CDR3 nucleotides: TGTGCCTGGACCTCAGGGGGGGAAAAACTGTTTTTT.

The chain joins TRBV7-3 to TRBJ2-3, with TRBD2 matching 11 bases. Germline trimming cut 4 bases from V and 1 base from J; bases unmatched to any gene: 4. CDR1 is SGHTA, CDR2 FQGTGA, per germline. The CDR3 runs 16 residues. The CDR3 is CASSSTSGGGTDTQYF. The CDR3 bases are TGTGCCAGCAGCTCAACTAGCGGGGGAGGCACAGATACGCAGTATTTT.

This rearrangement joins TRBV6-1 to TRBJ1-5; 7 nucleotides match TRBD1. Trimming took 3 bases from V and 3 from J; bases not matched to a gene: 5. The germline CDR1 and CDR2 sequences are MNHNS and SASEGT. CDR3 length: 15 amino acids. The CDR3 loop is CASSDQTGFNQPQHF. Written as DNA, the CDR3 is TGTGCCAGCAGTGACCAGACAGGGTTCAATCAGCCCCAGCATTTT.

The chain joins TRBV7-6 to TRBJ1-2; D is possibly TRBD1 (6 bases). Germline V gene sequence: CDR1 SGHVS, CDR2 FNYEAQ. Between the trimmed V and J ends, which lost 2 bases and 8 bases, there was a span of 12 bases. The CDR3 has 13 residues. The CDR3 sequence: CASSLIGGWGYTF. The CDR3 DNA reads TGTGCCAGCAGCTTAATAGGGGGTTGGGGCTACACCTTC. The complete variable domain, with remaining parts taken from reference TRBV7-6 and TRBJ1-2, reads GAGVSQSPRYKVTKRGQDVALRCDPISGHVSLYWYRQALGQGPEFLTYFNYEAQQDKSGLPNDRFSAERPEGSISTLTIQRTEQRDSAMYRCASSLIGGWGYTFGSGTRLTVV.

Points on this clone: Here the CDR3 omits its conserved ending phenylalanine or tryptophan, so a read error is the likely source. This chain uses TRBV4-1 with TRBJ1-2; D ambiguous. In germline, CDR1 is MGHRA, CDR2 YSYEKL. Between the trimmed V and J ends, which lost 1 base and 2 bases, there was a span of 8 bases. The CDR3 covers 14 residues. CDR3 sequence: CASSQGMENYGYTL. DNA of the CDR3: TGCGCCAGCAGCCAAGGGATGGAAAACTATGGCTACACCTTG.

A note on this clone: An end of the junction differs from the germline gene, which may be a read error. The gene calls are TRBV10-1 and TRBJ1-5; D gene uncertain. CDR1 is WNHNN, CDR2 SYGVQD, per germline (reference sequence). The CDR3 is 13 residues long. The CDR3 loop is CASSEFGEGPRHF. The DNA for the CDR3 is TGCGCCAGCAGTGAGTTCGGGGAAGGGCCCCGGCATTTT.

This chain uses TRBV5-1 with TRBJ2-3, with TRBD2 matching 8 bases. Trimming took 6 bases from V and 0 from J; bases not matched to a gene: 6. The CDR3 length is 15 residues. Germline assignment: CDR1 SGHRS and CDR2 YFSETQ. The DNA for the CDR3 is TGCGCCAGCACGCTACGGGGGGGCAGCACAGATACGCAGTATTTT. This codes for CASTLRGGSTDTQYF. Looking up the rest from reference TRBV5-1 and TRBJ2-3 gives the full variable domain: KAGVTQTPRYLIKTRGQQVTLSCSPISGHRSVSWYQQTPGQGLQFLFEYFSETQRNKGNFPGRFSGRQFSNSRSEMNVSTLELGDSALYLCASTLRGGSTDTQYFGPGTRLTVL.

The chain combines TRBV10-3 with TRBJ2-2; D gene unclear. The germline CDR1 and CDR2 sequences are ENHRY and SYGVKD. Between the trimmed V and J ends, which lost 0 bases and 0 bases, there was a span of 11 bases. The CDR3 sequence is 17 residues long. DNA for the CDR3: TGTGCCATCAGTGAGTCGTTTCAGGCAGCGAACACCGGGGAGCTGTTTTTT. Translation: CAISESFQAANTGELFF.

There are a few counts of this clone. The chain links TRBV29-1 to TRBJ2-7; maybe TRBD1 (5 bases). Germline values: CDR1 SQVTM, CDR2 ANQGSEA. This CDR3 is built from 13 residues. The V end lost 4 bases, the J end lost 7 bases, and 17 bases lay between the germline ends. CDR3 loop: CSVGQDTTLEQYF. CDR3 bases: TGCAGCGTTGGTCAGGACACCACTTTGGAGCAGTACTTC.

In DNA, the CDR3 is TGTGCCAGCGGATCGGACAGGGGGGGGTACGAGCAGTACTTC. Residues: CASGSDRGGYEQYF. The chain employs TRBV7-8 and TRBJ2-7; 10 bases line up with TRBD1. Germline V lookup: CDR1 SGHVS, CDR2 FQNEAQ. Unmatched junction bases numbered 8, after V lost 8 bases and J lost 4 bases. The CDR3 loop spans 14 amino acids.

V and J are TRBV19 and TRBJ1-6; TRBD1 matches 7 bases. CDR3 length equals 19 residues. Germline trimming cut 6 bases from V and 0 bases from J; bases unmatched to any gene: 14. Germline loops: CDR1 LNHDA, CDR2 SQIVND (reference sequence). CDR3 coding DNA: TGTGCCAGTAGACCCGGGACAGCCGTCTTTGGCTCCTATAATTCACCCCTCCACTTT. Translating gives CASRPGTAVFGSYNSPLHF.

This clone occurred a few times. J is TRBJ1-2 and V is TRBV5-1, with a tentative D call TRBD1 (6 bases). V was pared by 4 bases and J by 6 bases, with 13 bases between. The CDR3 contains 13 residues. The germline V gene has CDR1 SGHRS and CDR2 YFSETQ. The CDR3 sequence is CASSAGTLHGYTF. In DNA form, the CDR3 reads TGCGCCAGCAGCGCCGGGACACTTCATGGCTACACCTTC.

This clone was observed a handful of times. The chain combines TRBV14 with TRBJ1-2, with D unclear. The CDR3 sequence is 11 residues long. V lost 8 bases, J lost 8 bases, and 12 bases lay in between. Germline V gene sequence: CDR1 SGHDN, CDR2 FVKESK. CDR3 region: CASGGVNGYTF. The CDR3 coding sequence is TGTGCCAGCGGCGGGGTGAACGGCTACACCTTC.

The gene calls are TRBV7-2 and TRBJ2-3; the D gene is possibly TRBD2 (5 bases). Trimming pared 8 bases from V and 6 bases from J, leaving 18 bases between. This CDR3 region has 14 residues. CDR1 is SGHTA, CDR2 FQGNSA, per germline. DNA of the CDR3: TGTGCCAGCCCCAAAGCCTCGGGCGGGGATACGCAGTATTTT. This codes for CASPKASGGDTQYF.

This chain connects TRBV6-6 to TRBJ2-1; tentatively, D is TRBD1 (5 bases). The germline V gene has CDR1 MNHNY and CDR2 SVGAGI (reference sequence). Trimming shortened V by 5 bases and J by 9 bases, and 11 bases separated the two germline ends. The CDR3 spans 12 residues. The CDR3 sequence: CASSGRVTEQFF. As DNA, the CDR3 is TGTGCCAGCAGTGGCAGGGTCACTGAGCAGTTCTTC.

The chain employs TRBV15 and TRBJ2-5; TRBD2 matches at 9 bases. V lost 1 base to trimming and J lost 0 bases; unmatched junction nucleotides: 6. The CDR3 is 17 amino acids. Per the germline V gene, CDR1 is LNHNV and CDR2 is YYDKDF (reference sequence). The CDR3 region is CATSRGAGGGNQETQYF. For the CDR3, the DNA is TGTGCCACCAGCAGAGGAGCGGGAGGAGGCAACCAAGAGACCCAGTACTTC.

Comments on this clone: The junction departs from the called germline gene at one end, perhaps through a read error. J is TRBJ1-4 and V is TRBV4-1; 7 nucleotides align to TRBD1. The CDR3 length is 15 residues. The V gene's germline CDR1 is MGHRA and CDR2 YSYEKL. CDR3 in DNA: TGTGCCAGCAGCCGTGGGACAGATTTTAATGAAAAACTGTTTTTT. Amino acid sequence: CASSRGTDFNEKLFF.

This clone showed up just a few times. This chain links TRBV11-3 with TRBJ2-1; D not certain. The length of the CDR3 is 13 residues. Trimming took 4 bases from V and 15 from J, leaving 19 bases between them. The germline V gene encodes CDR1 SGHNT and CDR2 YENEEA. CDR3 DNA: TGTGCCAGCAGCTCCTCCGGCGTTCAAAAGCGGTTCTTC. It specifies CASSSSGVQKRFF.

V usage is TRBV7-2 and J usage is TRBJ1-1, with D maybe TRBD1 (6 bases). CDR1 SGHTA and CDR2 FQGNSA come from the germline V gene. Trimming pared 1 base from V and 0 bases from J, leaving 6 bases between. The CDR3 spans 14 residues. CDR3 protein: CASSLGDMNTEAFF. The CDR3 nucleotides read TGTGCCAGCAGCTTAGGGGACATGAACACTGAAGCTTTCTTT.

This clone was seen only a few times. The genes are TRBV6-5 and TRBJ2-1; weak D call: TRBD1 (6 bases). V lost 5 bases to trimming and J lost 7 bases, with 9 bases between them. Germline V lookup: CDR1 MNHEY, CDR2 SVGAGI. The length of the CDR3 is 12 residues. CDR3 in DNA: TGTGCCAGCAGTACACAGGGAAATGAGCAGTTCTTC. It yields the protein CASSTQGNEQFF.

The V and J genes are TRBV27 and TRBJ2-3; 7 positions match TRBD2. The CDR3 consists of 14 residues. Germline V gene data show CDR1 as MNHEY and CDR2 as SMNVEV (reference sequence). J gave up 3 bases and V 8 bases, and 8 bases lay outside the gene matches. The CDR3 spells CASALAGETDTQYF. CDR3 coding DNA: TGTGCCAGCGCCTTGGCGGGAGAGACAGATACGCAGTATTTT.

This clone was seen a few times. The J gene is TRBJ2-1, the V gene TRBV7-6, with TRBD1 matching over 7 bases. The V gene's germline CDR1 is SGHVS and CDR2 FNYEAQ. The junction had 8 bases not matched to a gene; V was cut back by 3 bases and J by 6 bases. The CDR3 has 15 residues. For the CDR3, the DNA is TGTGCCAGCAGCTTGGAAGGACAGGCGGCCAATGAGCAGTTCTTC. Its protein product is CASSLEGQAANEQFF.

This clone appeared a few times. The CDR3 loop is CASSDPGGGYNEQFF. Here the CDR3 DNA reads TGTGCCAGCAGCGACCCGGGGGGGGGCTACAATGAGCAGTTCTTC. The genes are TRBV11-3 and TRBJ2-1, with TRBD2 matching 8 bases. CDR3 size: 15 residues. Germline assignment: CDR1 SGHNT and CDR2 YENEEA. The V gene end was trimmed by 5 bases and the J gene end by 3 bases; junction bases not matched to a gene: 6. Combining the CDR3 with reference TRBV11-3 and TRBJ2-1 gives the whole variable domain EAGVVQSPRYKIIEKKQPVAFWCNPISGHNTLYWYLQNLGQGPELLIRYENEEAVDDSQLPKDRFSAERLKGVDSTLKIQPAELGDSAVYLCASSDPGGGYNEQFFGPGTRLTVL.

V gene TRBV11-2 combines with J gene TRBJ2-7; the D is unclear. Germline V gene sequence: CDR1 SGHAT, CDR2 FQNNGV. V gave up 3 bases and J gave up 4 bases, with 10 bases separating them. The CDR3 totals 13 residues. The CDR3 DNA follows: TGTGCCAGCAGCTTGGGCAGAAAGTACGAGCAGTACTTC. It specifies CASSLGRKYEQYF.

This clone was observed once. Since a much larger clone is just one base distant, this may be a read error. The chain combines TRBV6-5 with TRBJ2-7, with 14 bases lining up with TRBD2. CDR1 and CDR2 from the germline V gene are MNHEY and SVGAGI. The CDR3 length is 15 residues. Losses at the gene ends were 5 bases for V and 4 bases for J; bases not matched to a gene: 4. The CDR3 bases are TGTGCCAGCAGTGGGGGGACTAGCGGGAGTTACGAGCAGTACTTC. Protein product: CASSGGTSGSYEQYF.

The chain has TRBV4-1 and TRBJ2-7, with TRBD1 identical over 12 bases. Germline lookup yields CDR1 MGHRA and CDR2 YSYEKL. V was pared by 0 bases and J by 9 bases, with 12 bases of the junction left unmatched. The CDR3 sequence is 17 residues long. The CDR3 loop is CASSQDVPGQGARGQYF. The CDR3 DNA is TGCGCCAGCAGCCAAGACGTGCCGGGACAGGGGGCGAGGGGGCAGTACTTC.

This sequence joins TRBV27 and TRBJ1-2, with TRBD1 matching over 9 bases. Germline assignment: CDR1 MNHEY and CDR2 SMNVEV (reference sequence). With V trimmed by 5 bases and J by 8 bases, 6 bases remained unmatched. The CDR3 is 13 residues long. The CDR3 protein is CASSPGTGLGYTF. CDR3 nucleotides: TGTGCCAGCAGTCCTGGGACAGGGTTAGGCTACACCTTC.